Below, 16 T cell receptor beta chains from the same sample are listed, as sequenced in a study of T-cell memory formation after mild COVID-19. TCRdb recomputed calls from the 5' RACE reads with MiXCR, one row per CDR3 protein. The sample yields more than 250,000 distinct CDR3 sequences, over 15% seen once. The specimen was PBMCs or a T cell subset sorted from them (not recorded which). Source of these receptors: a man younger than 35 who had mild COVID-19 (a few samples of this study predate the infection). Cell type and time point are not known.

This clonotype appeared many times. The chain uses TRBV19 and TRBJ2-1; no reliable D call. CDR1 and CDR2 (germline): LNHDA, SQIVND (reference sequence). The V end lost 3 bases, the J end lost 4 bases, and 7 bases lay between the germline ends. CDR3 length: 13 amino acids. CDR3: CASSIGFYNEQFF. CDR3 nucleotide sequence: TGTGCCAGTAGTATCGGATTTTACAATGAGCAGTTCTTC.

This clonotype was seen many times. The chain uses TRBV6-5 and TRBJ2-3; D call uncertain. Trimming pared 1 base from V and 5 bases from J, leaving 10 bases between. CDR1 MNHEY and CDR2 SVGAGI come from the germline V gene. The CDR3 has 14 amino acids. CDR3 residues: CASSYLGSQDTQYF. CDR3 bases: TGTGCCAGCAGTTACTTAGGTTCGCAAGATACGCAGTATTTT.

This clonotype was counted between two and nine times. This chain links TRBV10-3 with TRBJ2-3; TRBD2 is a possible D gene (5 bases). The V and J ends lost 6 bases and 5 bases respectively, with 15 bases between them. The germline V gene encodes CDR1 ENHRY and CDR2 SYGVKD. This CDR3 contains 14 residues. For the CDR3, the DNA is TGTGCCATCAGCGGTTCGGGGTGGGGAGATACGCAGTATTTT. Translating it yields CAISGSGWGDTQYF.

V usage is TRBV5-1 and J usage is TRBJ2-6, with TRBD2 as a possible D gene (6 bases). V gave up 4 bases and J gave up 3 bases, with 14 bases separating them. The CDR3 is 16 residues long. The germline V gene encodes CDR1 SGHRS and CDR2 YFSETQ. The CDR3 is CASSPMWGGGANVLTF. The CDR3 DNA reads as TGCGCCAGCAGCCCCATGTGGGGAGGTGGGGCCAACGTCCTGACTTTC.

The V gene is TRBV19, the J gene TRBJ1-4; D not certain. This CDR3 has 14 amino acids. From germline, CDR1 is LNHDA and CDR2 SQIVND (reference sequence). Trimming removed 3 bases from V and 5 bases from J, with 10 bases in between. CDR3: CASSMDGRNEKLFF. In DNA form, the CDR3 reads TGTGCCAGTAGTATGGACGGACGAAATGAAAAACTGTTTTTT.

This clonotype was detected a few times. The CDR3, as DNA: TGTGCCAGCCATCGGGGGGGTTACAATGAGCAGTTCTTC. Translating gives CASHRGGYNEQFF. This sequence joins TRBV9 and TRBJ2-1; 8 positions match TRBD2. The ends lost 7 bases at V and 4 bases at J; junction bases unmatched: 4. Germline loops: CDR1 SGDLS, CDR2 YYNGEE. The CDR3 is made up of 13 amino acids. Full variable domain (missing parts from reference TRBV9 and TRBJ2-1): DSGVTQTPKHLITATGQRVTLRCSPRSGDLSVYWYQQSLDQGLQFLIQYYNGEERAKGNILERFSAQQFPDLHSELNLSSLELGDSALYFCASHRGGYNEQFFGPGTRLTVL.

This chain uses TRBV30 with TRBJ2-1; a weak D match, TRBD2 (6 bases). This CDR3 is 13 amino acids long. Germline V gene lookup returns CDR1 GTSNPN and CDR2 SVGIG (reference sequence). Trimming shortened V by 8 bases and J by 0 bases, and 11 bases separated the two germline ends. The CDR3 loop is CASRDFSYNEQFF. The CDR3 bases are TGTGCCAGCCGGGACTTCTCCTACAATGAGCAGTTCTTC.

In nucleotides, the CDR3 is TGTGCCACCGACCTCGGGACTAGCGGGGGGGCCCCGACCCAGTACTTC. Amino acid sequence: CATDLGTSGGAPTQYF. V usage is TRBV6-1 and J usage is TRBJ2-5; 16 bases are a match to TRBD2. The CDR3 is made up of 16 amino acids. Per the germline V gene, CDR1 is MNHNS and CDR2 is SASEGT. The V segment lost 10 bases and the J segment 7 bases; nucleotides outside the gene matches: 12.

The CDR3 DNA sequence: TGCGCCAGCAGCAGGGGGCCCGGCAATCAGCCCCAGCATTTT. This sequence encodes CASSRGPGNQPQHF. The V call is TRBV4-3, the J call TRBJ1-5, with 7 bases fitting TRBD1. The CDR3 covers 14 residues. V lost 5 bases to trimming and J lost 2 bases; unmatched junction nucleotides: 3. Germline V lookup: CDR1 LGHNA, CDR2 YSLEER.

In its sample, this clonotype was seen a few times. The chain employs TRBV7-9 and TRBJ2-7; 7 nucleotides match TRBD1. Germline V lookup: CDR1 SEHNR, CDR2 FQNEAQ (reference sequence). The CDR3 covers 13 residues. The V segment lost 6 bases and the J segment 4 bases; nucleotides outside the gene matches: 6. CDR3 loop: CASSPRDRYEQYV. As DNA, the CDR3 is TGTGCCAGCAGTCCCCGGGACAGATACGAGCAGTACGTC.

This chain links TRBV20-1 with TRBJ2-1; the D is unclear. Per the germline V gene, CDR1 is DFQATT and CDR2 is SNEGSKA (reference sequence). The CDR3 has 11 residues. Deletions cut 0 bases from V and 8 bases from J, with 5 bases between. The CDR3 loop reads CSARDLDEQFF. The CDR3, as DNA: TGCAGTGCTAGAGATCTTGATGAGCAGTTCTTC.

The sample holds a few counts of this clonotype. This sequence joins TRBV7-2 and TRBJ2-3, with 11 bases lining up with TRBD2. CDR1 is SGHTA and CDR2 is FQGNSA in the germline V gene. The length of the CDR3 is 19 residues. J lost 0 bases, V lost 1 base, and 9 bases had no gene match. The CDR3 spells CASSLVSGGDLASTDTQYF. The CDR3 DNA sequence: TGTGCCAGCAGCTTAGTTAGCGGGGGGGATCTAGCCAGCACAGATACGCAGTATTTT.

This clonotype was counted only a few times. This chain links TRBV3-1 with TRBJ2-5; 7 bases are a match to TRBD2. CDR1 LGHDT and CDR2 YNNKEL come from the germline V gene (reference sequence). The CDR3 is 14 residues long. The junction had 6 bases not matched to a gene; V was cut back by 5 bases and J by 3 bases. As DNA, the CDR3 is TGTGCCAGCAGCATCGGACTAGAGGAAGAGACCCAGTACTTC. This codes for CASSIGLEEETQYF.

The DNA of the CDR3 is TGTGCCAGCAGCACGATTCCGGGACTAGCGACGTACAATGAGCAGTTCTTC. Translated, it gives CASSTIPGLATYNEQFF. The chain has TRBV7-9 and TRBJ2-1; TRBD2 aligns across 10 bases. The V and J ends lost 5 bases and 4 bases, in that order; junction bases with no gene match: 11. The CDR3 is made up of 17 amino acids. Germline V gene sequence: CDR1 SEHNR, CDR2 FQNEAQ (reference sequence).

This chain joins TRBV10-3 and TRBJ2-3, with 12 bases fitting TRBD2. The CDR3 loop spans 17 amino acids. The trim removed 6 bases at V and 0 bases at J, leaving 7 bases unmatched. Germline CDR1 reads ENHRY; CDR2 reads SYGVKD. CDR3 region: CAISLRLAGVSTDTQYF. The CDR3 DNA follows: TGTGCCATCAGCCTTCGACTAGCGGGGGTTAGCACAGATACGCAGTATTTT.

V usage is TRBV6-1 and J usage is TRBJ1-2, with D unresolved. The germline V gene encodes CDR1 MNHNS and CDR2 SASEGT. V was cut by 7 bases and J by 2 bases, with 5 bases left in between. The CDR3 spans 11 residues. The CDR3 sequence: CASTQNYGYTF. DNA of the CDR3: TGTGCCAGCACGCAGAACTATGGCTACACCTTC.